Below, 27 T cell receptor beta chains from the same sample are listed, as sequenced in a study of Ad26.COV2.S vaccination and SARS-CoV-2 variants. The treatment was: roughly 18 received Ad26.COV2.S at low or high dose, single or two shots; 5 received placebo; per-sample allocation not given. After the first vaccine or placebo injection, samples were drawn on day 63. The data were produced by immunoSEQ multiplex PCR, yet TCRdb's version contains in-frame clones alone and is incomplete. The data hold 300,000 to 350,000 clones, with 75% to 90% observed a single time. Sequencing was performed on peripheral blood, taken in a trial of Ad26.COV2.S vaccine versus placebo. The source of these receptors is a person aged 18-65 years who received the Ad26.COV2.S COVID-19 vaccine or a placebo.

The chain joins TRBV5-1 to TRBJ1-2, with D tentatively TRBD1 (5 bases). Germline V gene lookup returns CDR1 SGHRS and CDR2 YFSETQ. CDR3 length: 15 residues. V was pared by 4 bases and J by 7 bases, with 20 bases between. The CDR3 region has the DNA TGCGCCAGCAGCCCTCAGGGTCGGGAGATGGTTGGCTACACCTTC. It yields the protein CASSPQGREMVGYTF.

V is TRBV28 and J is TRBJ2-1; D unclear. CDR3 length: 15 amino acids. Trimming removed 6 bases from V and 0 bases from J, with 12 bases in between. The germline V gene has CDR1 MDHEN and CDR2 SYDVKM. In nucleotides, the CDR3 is TGTGCCAGCAGAAACCCGGAGAGCTCCTACAATGAGCAGTTCTTC. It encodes CASRNPESSYNEQFF. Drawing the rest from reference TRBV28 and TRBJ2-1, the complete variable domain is DVKVTQSSRYLVKRTGEKVFLECVQDMDHENMFWYRQDPGLGLRLIYFSYDVKMKEKGDIPEGYSVSREKKERFSLILESASTNQTSMYLCASRNPESSYNEQFFGPGTRLTVL.

The CDR3 DNA reads TGTGCCAGCAGCCGAGGCGGGTCTGGCACCGGGGAGCTGTTTTTT. This translates into CASSRGGSGTGELFF. The J gene is TRBJ2-2, the V gene TRBV6-2 or TRBV6-3; TRBD2 is a possible D gene (5 bases). The V end was cut by 6 bases, the J end by 4 bases, with 15 bases between. Germline V lookup: CDR1 MNHEY, CDR2 SVGEGT. The CDR3 runs to 15 residues.

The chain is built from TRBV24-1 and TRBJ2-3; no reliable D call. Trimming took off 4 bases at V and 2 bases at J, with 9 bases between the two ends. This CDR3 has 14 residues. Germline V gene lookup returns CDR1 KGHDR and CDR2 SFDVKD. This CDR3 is CATSDPGVTDTQYF. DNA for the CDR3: TGTGCCACCAGTGACCCTGGGGTCACAGATACGCAGTATTTT.

The CDR3 sequence is CSAGGSNQPQHF. The CDR3, as DNA: TGCAGCGCTGGGGGGAGCAATCAGCCCCAGCATTTT. V gene TRBV29-1 combines with J gene TRBJ1-5, with D possibly matching TRBD1 (5 bases). Germline V lookup: CDR1 SQVTM, CDR2 ANQGSEA. The CDR3 is 12 amino acids. Trimming stripped 7 bases from V and 1 base from J, with 8 bases between.

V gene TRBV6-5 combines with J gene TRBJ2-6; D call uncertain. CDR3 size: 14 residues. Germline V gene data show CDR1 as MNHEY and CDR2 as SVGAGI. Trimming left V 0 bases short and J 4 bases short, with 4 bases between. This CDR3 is CASSYSGGANVLTF. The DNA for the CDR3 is TGTGCCAGCAGTTACTCAGGGGGGGCCAACGTCCTGACTTTC.

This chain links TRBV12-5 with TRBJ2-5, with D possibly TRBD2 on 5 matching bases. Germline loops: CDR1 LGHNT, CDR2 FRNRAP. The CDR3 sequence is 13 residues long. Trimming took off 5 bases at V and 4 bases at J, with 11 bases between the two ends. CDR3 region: CASGPGNSETQYF. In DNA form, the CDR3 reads TGTGCTAGTGGTCCGGGGAATTCAGAGACCCAGTACTTC.

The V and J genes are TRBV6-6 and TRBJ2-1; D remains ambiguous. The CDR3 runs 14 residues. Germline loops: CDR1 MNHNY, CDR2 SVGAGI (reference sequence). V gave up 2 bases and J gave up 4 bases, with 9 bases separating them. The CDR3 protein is CASSYRRGYNEQFF. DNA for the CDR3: TGTGCCAGCAGTTACCGAAGAGGATACAATGAGCAGTTCTTC.

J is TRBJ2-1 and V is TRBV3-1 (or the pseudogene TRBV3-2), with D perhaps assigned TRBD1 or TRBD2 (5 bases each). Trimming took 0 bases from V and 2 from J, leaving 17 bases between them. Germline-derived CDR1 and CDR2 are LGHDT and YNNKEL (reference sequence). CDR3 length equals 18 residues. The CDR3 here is CASSQDMGPPQTYNEQFF. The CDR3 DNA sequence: TGTGCCAGCAGCCAAGACATGGGACCTCCCCAGACCTACAATGAGCAGTTCTTC.

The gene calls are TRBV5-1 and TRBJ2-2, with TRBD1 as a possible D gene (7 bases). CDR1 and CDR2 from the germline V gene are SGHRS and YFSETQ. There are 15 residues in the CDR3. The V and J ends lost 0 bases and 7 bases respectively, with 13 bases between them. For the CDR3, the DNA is TGCGCCAGCAGCTTGGATCCAGGGGGGATCGGGGAGCTGTTTTTT. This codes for CASSLDPGGIGELFF.

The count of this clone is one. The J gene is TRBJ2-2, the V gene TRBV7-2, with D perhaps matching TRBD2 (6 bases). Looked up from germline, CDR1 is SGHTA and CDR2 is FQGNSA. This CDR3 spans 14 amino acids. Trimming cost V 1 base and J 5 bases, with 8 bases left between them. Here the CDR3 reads CASSLVGGTGELFF. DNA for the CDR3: TGTGCCAGCAGCTTAGTGGGGGGAACCGGGGAGCTGTTTTTT.

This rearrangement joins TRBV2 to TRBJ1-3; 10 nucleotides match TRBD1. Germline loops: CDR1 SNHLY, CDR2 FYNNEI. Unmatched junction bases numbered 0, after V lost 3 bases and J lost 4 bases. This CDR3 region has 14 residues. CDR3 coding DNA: TGTGCCAGCAGTGAGGGACAGGGGGGAAACACCATATATTTT. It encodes CASSEGQGGNTIYF.

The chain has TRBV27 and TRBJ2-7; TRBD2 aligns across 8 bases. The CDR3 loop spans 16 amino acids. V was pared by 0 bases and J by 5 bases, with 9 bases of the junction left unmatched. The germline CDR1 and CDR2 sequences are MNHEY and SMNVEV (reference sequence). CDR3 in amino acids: CASSLSIGRASDEQYF. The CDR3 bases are TGTGCCAGCAGTTTATCGATCGGGAGGGCCAGTGACGAGCAGTACTTC.

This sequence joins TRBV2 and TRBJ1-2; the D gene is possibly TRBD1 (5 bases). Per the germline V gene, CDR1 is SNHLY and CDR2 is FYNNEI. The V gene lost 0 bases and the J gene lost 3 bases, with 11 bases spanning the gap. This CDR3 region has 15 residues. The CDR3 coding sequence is TGTGCCAGCAGTGAAGCCAGGGACCGATACTATGGCTACACCTTC. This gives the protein CASSEARDRYYGYTF. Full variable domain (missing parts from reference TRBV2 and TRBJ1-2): EPEVTQTPSHQVTQMGQEVILRCVPISNHLYFYWYRQILGQKVEFLVSFYNNEISEKSEIFDDQFSVERPDGSNFTLKIRSTKLEDSAMYFCASSEARDRYYGYTFGSGTRLTVV.

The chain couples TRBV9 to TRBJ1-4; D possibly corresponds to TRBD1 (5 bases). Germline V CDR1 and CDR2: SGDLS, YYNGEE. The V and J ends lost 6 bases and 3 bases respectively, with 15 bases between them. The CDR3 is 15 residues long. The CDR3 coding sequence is TGTGCCAGCACCCGTTCAGGGTTGGCTAATGAAAAACTGTTTTTT. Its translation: CASTRSGLANEKLFF.

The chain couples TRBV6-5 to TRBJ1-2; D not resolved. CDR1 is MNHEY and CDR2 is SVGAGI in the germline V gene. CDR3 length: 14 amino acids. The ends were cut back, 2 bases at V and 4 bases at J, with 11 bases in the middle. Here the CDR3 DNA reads TGTGCCAGCAGTTACGCAGTTTCCTCCTATGGCTACACCTTC. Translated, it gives CASSYAVSSYGYTF.

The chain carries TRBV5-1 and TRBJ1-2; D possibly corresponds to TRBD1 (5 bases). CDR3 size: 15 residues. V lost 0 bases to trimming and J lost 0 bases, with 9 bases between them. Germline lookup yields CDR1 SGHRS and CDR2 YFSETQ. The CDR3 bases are TGCGCCAGCAGCTTGGCGGGGGATGCTAACTATGGCTACACCTTC. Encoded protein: CASSLAGDANYGYTF.

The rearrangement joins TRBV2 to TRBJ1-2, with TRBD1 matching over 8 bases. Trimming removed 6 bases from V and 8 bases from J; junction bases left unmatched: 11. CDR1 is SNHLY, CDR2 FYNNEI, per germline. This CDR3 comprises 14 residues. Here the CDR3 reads CASRQQGVGRGYTF. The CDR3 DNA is TGTGCCAGCAGACAACAGGGGGTCGGTCGGGGCTACACCTTC. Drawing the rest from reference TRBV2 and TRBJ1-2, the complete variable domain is EPEVTQTPSHQVTQMGQEVILRCVPISNHLYFYWYRQILGQKVEFLVSFYNNEISEKSEIFDDQFSVERPDGSNFTLKIRSTKLEDSAMYFCASRQQGVGRGYTFGSGTRLTVV.

Here the CDR3 reads CASSQGDRDAETQYF. DNA of the CDR3: TGTGCCAGCAGCCAAGGGGACAGGGATGCGGAGACCCAGTACTTC. This chain uses TRBV4-2 with TRBJ2-5; 9 bases align to TRBD1. Losses at the gene ends were 1 base for V and 5 bases for J; bases not matched to a gene: 5. The CDR3 is made up of 15 amino acids. Looked up from germline, CDR1 is LGHNA and CDR2 is YNFKEQ.

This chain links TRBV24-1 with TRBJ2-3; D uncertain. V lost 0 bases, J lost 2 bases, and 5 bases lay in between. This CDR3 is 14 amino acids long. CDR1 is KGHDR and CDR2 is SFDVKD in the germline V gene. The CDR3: CATSDLLHTDTQYF. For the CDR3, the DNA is TGTGCCACCAGTGATTTGCTCCACACAGATACGCAGTATTTT.

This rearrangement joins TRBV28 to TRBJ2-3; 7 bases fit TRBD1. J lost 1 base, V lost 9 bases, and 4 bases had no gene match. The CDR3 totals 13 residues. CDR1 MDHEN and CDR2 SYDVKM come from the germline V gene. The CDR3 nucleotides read TGTGCCAGTAGGGGGACAGGCACAGATACGCAGTATTTT. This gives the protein CASRGTGTDTQYF.

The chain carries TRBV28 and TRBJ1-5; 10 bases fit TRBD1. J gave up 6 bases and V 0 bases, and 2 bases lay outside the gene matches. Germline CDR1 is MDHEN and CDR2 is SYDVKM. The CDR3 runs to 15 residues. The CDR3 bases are TGTGCCAGCAGTTTATGGGGACAGGGGATTCAGCCCCAGCATTTT. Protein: CASSLWGQGIQPQHF.

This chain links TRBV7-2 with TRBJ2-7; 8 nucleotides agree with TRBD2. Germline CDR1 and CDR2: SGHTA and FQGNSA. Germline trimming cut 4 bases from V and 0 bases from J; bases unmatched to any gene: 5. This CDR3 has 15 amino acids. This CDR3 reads CASSSERGSSYEQYF. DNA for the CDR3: TGTGCCAGCAGCTCCGAGCGGGGGAGCTCCTACGAGCAGTACTTC.

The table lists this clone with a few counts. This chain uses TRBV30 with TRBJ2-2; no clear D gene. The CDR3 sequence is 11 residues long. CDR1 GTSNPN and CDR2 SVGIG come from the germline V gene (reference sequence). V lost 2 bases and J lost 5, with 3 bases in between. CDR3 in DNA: TGTGCCTGGAGTTGGACCGGGGAGCTGTTTTTT. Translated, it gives CAWSWTGELFF.

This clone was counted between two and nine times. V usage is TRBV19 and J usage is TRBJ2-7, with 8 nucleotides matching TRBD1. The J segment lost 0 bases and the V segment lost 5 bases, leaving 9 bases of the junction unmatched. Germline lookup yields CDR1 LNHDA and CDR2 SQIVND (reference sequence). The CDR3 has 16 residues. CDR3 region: CASSVRGQGSSYEQYF. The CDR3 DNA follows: TGTGCCAGTAGTGTCCGAGGACAGGGCAGCTCCTACGAGCAGTACTTC. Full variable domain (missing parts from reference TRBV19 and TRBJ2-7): DGGITQSPKYLFRKEGQNVTLSCEQNLNHDAMYWYRQDPGQGLRLIYYSQIVNDFQKGDIAEGYSVSREKKESFPLTVTSAQKNPTAFYLCASSVRGQGSSYEQYFGPGTRLTVT.

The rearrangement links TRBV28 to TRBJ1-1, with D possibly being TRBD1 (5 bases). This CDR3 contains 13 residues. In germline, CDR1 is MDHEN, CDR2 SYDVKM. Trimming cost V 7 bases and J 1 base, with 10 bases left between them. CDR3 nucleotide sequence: TGTGCCAGCACCTCGGGGGGGAACACTGAAGCTTTCTTT. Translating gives CASTSGGNTEAFF.

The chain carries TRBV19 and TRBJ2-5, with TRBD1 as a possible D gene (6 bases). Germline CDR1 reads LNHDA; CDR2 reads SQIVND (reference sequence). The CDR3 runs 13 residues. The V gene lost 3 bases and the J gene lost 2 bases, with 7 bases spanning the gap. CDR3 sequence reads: CASSIQGQETQYF. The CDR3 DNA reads TGTGCCAGTAGTATCCAGGGGCAAGAGACCCAGTACTTC.